What follows are 25 T cell receptor beta chains derived from one specimen sequenced in a study of T-cell reconstitution after alpha-beta-depleted transplantation in children (TCRdb year 2016). The meaning of the sample's treatment or condition label: allogeneic hematopoietic cell transplantation with graft depleted of TCRalphabeta T cells and CD19 B cells. Receptors were amplified or captured by PCR. Sequencing took place on an Illumina HiSeq 2500. TCR libraries were prepared with molecular barcoding, using unique molecular identifiers to normalize TCRbeta repertoire quantification. Starting from the raw public reads, TCRdb applied fastp trimming at Q25, assembled clones with MiXCR and retained in-frame beta chains. Each entry merges the rows of one CDR3 protein and shows their most common DNA and genes. The sample includes around 490,000 distinct CDR3 sequences, with about 10% observed a single time. Clones ranked in the top ten supply 14% of the sample.

Specimen: PBMCs, mostly from graft donor cells, collected 180 days after TCRalphabeta/CD19-depleted stem cell transplant. The receptors originated from a female patient aged 2 to 10 who had a stem cell transplant for aplastic anemia, so the T cells may come from the graft donor.

The chain has TRBV11-2 and TRBJ1-2, with D perhaps matching TRBD1 (6 bases). V was shortened by 3 bases and J by 10 bases, with 12 bases between the two germline ends. This CDR3 comprises 12 residues. Germline V gives CDR1 SGHAT, CDR2 FQNNGV. CDR3 region: CASSFGQIYYTF. CDR3 sequence (DNA): TGTGCCAGCAGCTTCGGACAGATCTACTACACCTTC.

The chain employs TRBV4-3 and TRBJ2-7; TRBD1 is a possible D gene (6 bases). Germline V lookup: CDR1 LGHNA, CDR2 YSLEER. The CDR3 runs 15 residues. The V end lost 0 bases, the J end lost 2 bases, and 11 bases lay between the germline ends. The CDR3 coding sequence is TGCGCCAGCAGCCAAGACAGGGGACGACCCTACGAGCAGTACTTC. Translated: CASSQDRGRPYEQYF.

This chain uses TRBV21-1 with TRBJ2-1; TRBD1 is taken as the D call from the table, unchecked against the DNA. TRBV21-1 is a pseudogene locus. The CDR3 totals 14 residues. The CDR3 loop reads CANVLEARATEQFF. Here the CDR3 DNA reads TGTGCCAACGTTCTTGAGGCGCGGGCCACAGAGCAGTTCTTC.

This clonotype was detected a few times. V is TRBV15 and J is TRBJ2-5; no clear D gene. The CDR3 is 13 residues long. Looked up from germline, CDR1 is LNHNV and CDR2 is YYDKDF (reference sequence). V dropped 0 bases and J dropped 1 base, with 3 bases sitting between them. As DNA, the CDR3 is TGTGCCACCAGCAGAGAGACCCAAGAGACCCAGTACTTC. It codes for CATSRETQETQYF.

The chain has TRBV7-2 and TRBJ2-1, with D perhaps TRBD1 or TRBD2 (5 bases each). CDR1 is SGHTA, CDR2 FQGNSA, per germline. CDR3 length: 15 amino acids. V gave up 5 bases and J gave up 4 bases, with 15 bases separating them. DNA for the CDR3: TGTGCCAGCAGCCTTACCGGGACGGGTTACAATGAGCAGTTCTTC. Its protein product is CASSLTGTGYNEQFF.

V gene TRBV11-2 combines with J gene TRBJ2-7; TRBD2 agrees at 7 bases. Unmatched junction bases numbered 23, after V lost 5 bases and J lost 7 bases. The CDR3 sequence is 18 residues long. Germline values: CDR1 SGHAT, CDR2 FQNNGV. CDR3 nucleotide sequence: TGTGCCAGCAGCGCCATACATCAAAGGGGAGGGAGGTCGCGGGAGCAGTACTTC. Protein: CASSAIHQRGGRSREQYF.

This clonotype has just a few counts. V usage is TRBV5-6 and J usage is TRBJ1-2, with 12 bases identical to TRBD1. V was pared by 3 bases and J by 5 bases, with 8 bases of the junction left unmatched. CDR3 size: 16 residues. Germline assignment: CDR1 SGHDT and CDR2 YYEEEE. CDR3 nucleotides: TGTGCCAGCAGCTCCCTAGGGACAGGGGGCTCATATGGCTACACCTTC. Its translation is CASSSLGTGGSYGYTF.

This clonotype occurred many times. The V call is TRBV20-1, the J call TRBJ2-2; the match to TRBD2 covers 10 bases. With 3 bases clipped from V and 4 bases from J, the junction kept 8 bases outside the gene matches. Germline CDR1 DFQATT, CDR2 SNEGSKA (reference sequence). The CDR3 covers 16 residues. CDR3 DNA: TGCAGTGCTAGGGAAGCGGGAGGGCCGATCACCGGGGAGCTGTTTTTT. Protein sequence: CSAREAGGPITGELFF.

This clonotype was counted only a few times. The chain joins TRBV7-4 to TRBJ1-2; D unresolved. The germline V gene has CDR1 SGHVT and CDR2 SQSDAQ. V was cut by 6 bases and J by 0 bases, with 23 bases left in between. CDR3 length: 18 amino acids. For the CDR3, the DNA is TGTGCCAGCAGTCGAGATCGTTGGCGGGTGGCGACTAACTATGGCTACACCTTC. This encodes CASSRDRWRVATNYGYTF.

This clonotype was seen a handful of times. J is TRBJ2-7 and V is TRBV2, with 8 bases lining up with TRBD1. There are 14 residues in the CDR3. The V gene's germline CDR1 is SNHLY and CDR2 FYNNEI. The V gene end was trimmed by 6 bases and the J gene end by 2 bases; junction bases not matched to a gene: 6. CDR3 DNA: TGTGCCAGCAGAGACAGGGGCCGAACCTACGAGCAGTACTTC. This sequence encodes CASRDRGRTYEQYF.

V gene TRBV7-2 combines with J gene TRBJ1-3, with TRBD1 as a possible D gene (5 bases). There are 16 residues in the CDR3. Trimming left V 0 bases short and J 0 bases short, with 9 bases between. In germline, CDR1 is SGHTA, CDR2 FQGNSA. CDR3 nucleotides: TGTGCCAGCAGCTTAGCCTATGACAGCTCTGGAAACACCATATATTTT. This translates into CASSLAYDSSGNTIYF.

This chain joins TRBV14 and TRBJ2-7, with D hard to call. Trimming cost V 0 bases and J 1 base, with 7 bases left between them. Germline CDR1 reads SGHDN; CDR2 reads FVKESK. The CDR3 totals 14 residues. This CDR3 is CASSQDGLSYEQYF. Here the CDR3 DNA reads TGTGCCAGCAGCCAAGACGGGCTGTCCTACGAGCAGTACTTC.

The V gene is TRBV7-2, the J gene TRBJ2-1, with TRBD2 matching over 8 bases. CDR1 is SGHTA, CDR2 FQGNSA, per germline. CDR3 length: 16 residues. Unmatched junction bases numbered 8, after V lost 3 bases and J lost 4 bases. As DNA, the CDR3 is TGTGCCAGCAGCTTTTCACTAGCGGAGCGGTACAATGAGCAGTTCTTC. Its protein product is CASSFSLAERYNEQFF.

This clonotype has more than one count but fewer than ten. This chain joins TRBV5-1 and TRBJ2-7; D is unclear. V shed 4 bases and J shed 2 bases, with 4 bases lying between them. CDR3 length: 11 amino acids. The V gene's germline CDR1 is SGHRS and CDR2 YFSETQ. The CDR3 DNA is TGCGCCAGCAGCCCCACCTACGAGCAGTACGTC. Translating gives CASSPTYEQYV.

This clonotype was picked up many times. The chain uses TRBV29-1 and TRBJ2-7; possible D gene TRBD2, 6 bases. V was pared by 6 bases and J by 0 bases, with 12 bases between. Germline V CDR1 and CDR2: SQVTM, ANQGSEA. The CDR3 runs to 13 residues. This chain's CDR3 is CSVGTHSSYEQYF. DNA of the CDR3: TGCAGCGTGGGGACTCATAGCTCCTACGAGCAGTACTTC.

This clonotype has only a few counts. The V call is TRBV4-3, the J call TRBJ2-7, with D tentatively TRBD2 (6 bases). The CDR3 spans 14 residues. The V gene's germline CDR1 is LGHNA and CDR2 YSLEER. V was clipped by 0 bases and J by 7 bases, with 13 bases between them. CDR3 sequence reads: CASSQEAGSVEQYF. The CDR3 DNA sequence: TGCGCCAGCAGCCAAGAGGCGGGGTCGGTAGAGCAGTACTTC.

This CDR3 is CASSLRVPTGVRETQYF. In DNA, the CDR3 is TGTGCCAGCAGCCTAAGGGTCCCGACAGGCGTTAGAGAGACCCAGTACTTC. V is TRBV11-2 and J is TRBJ2-5; TRBD1 might be the D (6 bases). V lost 5 bases and J lost 4, with 23 bases in between. Germline V lookup: CDR1 SGHAT, CDR2 FQNNGV. This CDR3 spans 17 amino acids.

There are many counts of this clonotype. The rearrangement uses TRBV12-3 or TRBV12-4 and TRBJ1-1; D gene uncertain. The CDR3 loop spans 13 amino acids. The germline V and J ends were trimmed by 2 bases and 6 bases, with 10 bases remaining between them. CDR3 DNA: TGTGCCAGCAGTTTATGGGGAACCGCTGAAGCTTTCTTT. It specifies CASSLWGTAEAFF.

The chain uses TRBV20-1 and TRBJ2-5; 8 bases agree with TRBD2. The V gene end was trimmed by 1 base and the J gene end by 0 bases; junction bases not matched to a gene: 4. CDR1 and CDR2 (germline): DFQATT, SNEGSKA (reference sequence). The CDR3 has 15 residues. The CDR3 bases are TGCAGTGCTAGAGTGGGCGGGAGGCACCAAGAGACCCAGTACTTC. Amino acid sequence: CSARVGGRHQETQYF.

This clonotype was seen more than once but under ten times. The chain carries TRBV11-2 and TRBJ1-3; D is perhaps TRBD1 (6 bases). Germline-derived CDR1 and CDR2 are SGHAT and FQNNGV. Trimming pared 1 base from V and 1 base from J, leaving 17 bases between. This CDR3 has 18 residues. CDR3 residues: CASSLGVRGGRSGNTIYF. CDR3 nucleotide sequence: TGTGCCAGCAGCTTAGGAGTGAGGGGGGGCCGGTCTGGAAACACCATATATTTT.

The chain joins TRBV15 to TRBJ2-2; 9 positions agree with TRBD1. In germline, CDR1 is LNHNV, CDR2 YYDKDF (reference sequence). This CDR3 contains 18 residues. The V and J ends lost 0 bases and 11 bases, in that order; junction bases with no gene match: 16. The CDR3 is CATSRDRRQGDRPRELFF. The CDR3 DNA sequence: TGTGCCACCAGCAGAGACCGTAGACAGGGGGACCGTCCTAGAGAGCTGTTTTTT.

There are many counts of this clonotype. This chain joins TRBV20-1 and TRBJ2-2, with 10 bases fitting TRBD1. CDR1 and CDR2 from the germline V gene are DFQATT and SNEGSKA (reference sequence). The V segment lost 6 bases and the J segment 6 bases; nucleotides outside the gene matches: 10. This CDR3 has 15 residues. The CDR3 region is CSAIDRGRGAGELFF. For the CDR3, the DNA is TGCAGTGCCATCGACAGGGGGCGCGGTGCCGGGGAGCTGTTTTTT.

This clonotype was observed a handful of times. The chain employs TRBV4-3 and TRBJ2-2; 10 bases are shared with TRBD1. This CDR3 is 16 amino acids long. Germline V lookup: CDR1 LGHNA, CDR2 YSLEER. V shed 1 base, J shed 6 bases, and the junction held 5 bases outside the gene matches. The DNA for the CDR3 is TGCGCCAGCAGCCAAGTCCGGGACAGGGGTCCCGGGGAGCTGTTTTTT. The encoded protein is CASSQVRDRGPGELFF.

This clonotype was recorded many times. The chain joins TRBV28 to TRBJ2-2; 7 bases agree with TRBD1. Germline V gene sequence: CDR1 MDHEN, CDR2 SYDVKM. This CDR3 has 17 residues. Trimming removed 1 base from V and 7 bases from J; junction bases left unmatched: 12. The CDR3 DNA sequence: TGTGCCAGCAGTTTATACAGGACAGGCTTTTACGGCGGGGAGCTGTTTTTT. Its translation: CASSLYRTGFYGGELFF.

This clonotype was counted a few times. The rearrangement joins TRBV7-9 to TRBJ2-7; D is undetermined. Trimming left V 0 bases short and J 2 bases short, with 8 bases between. This CDR3 region has 14 residues. Germline-derived CDR1 and CDR2 are SEHNR and FQNEAQ (reference sequence). The CDR3 bases are TGTGCCAGCAGCTTAGCTCTCGGACCCTACGAGCAGTACTTC. Translated, it gives CASSLALGPYEQYF.